This T cell receptor (beta chain) was identified in a study of OX40 agonist ivuxolimab in advanced cancers. CDR3 size: 14 residues. Germline V gene sequence: CDR1 MNHNS, CDR2 SASEGT. Trimming cost V 5 bases and J 4 bases, with 14 bases left between them. Assay: immunoSEQ multiplex PCR; the TCRdb copy retains only in-frame clones and omits some. The table shows tens of thousands of clones, with around four fifths occurring only once. Sequencing was performed on CD4+ or CD8+ T cells sorted from blood, taken in a trial of the OX40 agonist ivuxolimab. This chain connects TRBV6-1 to TRBJ1-2; D unclear. This TCR was recovered from an adult with an advanced solid tumor such as melanoma, head and neck, liver or kidney cancer. CDR3 in amino acids: CASSKNLGGYGYTF. The CDR3, as DNA: TGTGCCAGCAGTAAGAACCTGGGCGGCTATGGCTACACCTTC.